This TCR beta chain was sequenced during a study of T cells in localized non-small cell lung cancer. Sequencing was performed with immunoSEQ multiplex PCR; in TCRdb, only in-frame clones are kept and a portion is missing. This sample has 30,000 to 45,000 clones, with approximately 88% found just once. Germline V gives CDR1 MNHNS, CDR2 SASEGT. This CDR3 has 13 amino acids. With 10 bases clipped from V and 3 bases from J, the junction kept 8 bases outside the gene matches. The V gene is TRBV6-1, the J gene TRBJ2-5, with TRBD2 matching over 7 bases. Source: peripheral blood, taken before any cancer treatment. The sequence derives from a woman aged 40-69 years with stage I lung adenocarcinoma. The CDR3 nucleotides read TGTGCCACCTCCCTAGCGGACAAAGAGACCCAGTACTTC. Translation: CATSLADKETQYF.